This T cell receptor beta chain was sequenced during a study of T cells in women clearing cervical HPV infection. Study at large: Case blood drawn at lesion detection; control blood after infection cleared.

Study observations and caveats: Cases and controls were distinguished at AUC roughly 0.83 by richness and V genes. Cases carried less TRBV6-7 than controls: roughly 0.12% versus 0.17%.

Genomic DNA, averaging roughly 1,200 ng per sample, yielded TCR beta CDR3 via immunoSEQ. Generated by immunoSEQ multiplex PCR, the TCRdb table keeps only in-frame clones and is missing some. The sample data list about 20,000 clones. V lost 2 bases, J lost 5 bases, and 8 bases stayed unmatched. CDR1 and CDR2 from the germline V gene are SGDLS and YYNGEE. The CDR3 sequence is 16 residues long. Regarding this clone: Its antigen remains unidentified. The read finishes 3 residues shy of the CDR3 end, and the germline J gene is used to complete it.

The sequence was collected from a woman aged 18 to 75 with a cervical HPV16 infection that either progressed to CIN3+ or cleared (not recorded which). The material sequenced was blood buffy coat. The chain is built from TRBV9 and TRBJ2-5; 11 bases are shared with TRBD2. The CDR3 sequence: CASSVGLAAGTETQYF. The DNA read from the CDR3 is TGTGCCAGCAGCGTGGGACTAGCGGCGGGGACGGAGACC.